The 26 T cell receptor beta chains below were found in one sample sequenced in a study of blood T cell repertoires in COVID-19. Assay: immunoSEQ multiplex PCR; the TCRdb copy retains only in-frame clones and omits some. The sample consists of about 99,000 clones, 70% to 90% of them appearing once. Sequencing input: peripheral blood. The source is a man aged 45 to 65 in a cohort sampled during active COVID-19.

The genes are TRBV10-1 and TRBJ2-3; 8 nucleotides line up with TRBD2. The CDR3 contains 16 residues. With 6 bases clipped from V and 6 bases from J, the junction kept 14 bases outside the gene matches. In germline, CDR1 is WNHNN, CDR2 SYGVQD (reference sequence). The CDR3 loop reads CASSQRGGLAADTQYF. In DNA form, the CDR3 reads TGCGCCAGCAGCCAACGGGGGGGGCTAGCCGCGGATACGCAGTATTTT.

This chain uses TRBV28 with TRBJ1-6, with 8 bases identical to TRBD1. Germline V gene lookup returns CDR1 MDHEN and CDR2 SYDVKM. The V gene end was trimmed by 5 bases and the J gene end by 7 bases; junction bases not matched to a gene: 4. The CDR3 is 14 amino acids. The CDR3 protein is CASSPGGRNSPLHF. CDR3 coding DNA: TGTGCCAGCAGTCCAGGGGGCCGAAATTCACCCCTCCACTTT.

V is TRBV9 and J is TRBJ2-2; D remains unclear. Trimming removed 4 bases at V and 6 bases at J, with 10 bases between. The length of the CDR3 is 13 residues. Germline values: CDR1 SGDLS, CDR2 YYNGEE. The CDR3 DNA is TGTGCCAGCAGCTCCGGGTCCCCCGGGGAGCTGTTTTTT. Translation gives CASSSGSPGELFF.

The chain has TRBV10-2 and TRBJ2-7; 10 bases match TRBD2. CDR1 is WSHSY and CDR2 is SAAADI in the germline V gene. The CDR3 spans 14 residues. V lost 6 bases to trimming and J lost 5 bases; unmatched junction nucleotides: 7. In DNA form, the CDR3 reads TGCGCCAGCAGCTCCCTAGCGGGGGTCGACGAGCAGTACGTC. It is translated as CASSSLAGVDEQYV.

The chain recombines TRBV5-1 with TRBJ1-2; D gene unclear. CDR1 SGHRS and CDR2 YFSETQ come from the germline V gene. V was pared by 1 base and J by 0 bases, with 10 bases between. CDR3 length: 15 residues. CDR3 loop: CASSLSGETNYGYTF. In DNA form, the CDR3 reads TGCGCCAGCAGCTTGTCTGGGGAGACTAACTATGGCTACACCTTC.

The chain recombines TRBV10-1 with TRBJ2-7, with no clear D. This CDR3 comprises 13 residues. V was trimmed by 3 bases and J by 0 bases, leaving 6 bases between them. From germline, CDR1 is WNHNN and CDR2 SYGVQD (reference sequence). CDR3 protein: CASSDVSSYEQYV. CDR3 sequence (DNA): TGCGCCAGCAGTGACGTTAGCTCCTACGAGCAGTACGTC.

The chain couples TRBV19 to TRBJ2-1; 13 nucleotides align to TRBD2. The CDR3 is 16 residues long. Trimming at V came to 3 bases and at J to 5 bases, leaving 4 bases not matched to a gene. Looked up from germline, CDR1 is LNHDA and CDR2 is SQIVND (reference sequence). This CDR3 reads CASSIRTSGGHNEQFF. DNA of the CDR3: TGTGCCAGTAGTATCAGGACTAGCGGGGGTCACAATGAGCAGTTCTTC.

The chain combines TRBV6-6 with TRBJ2-7; TRBD2 agrees at 8 bases. Germline assignment: CDR1 MNHNY and CDR2 SVGAGI (reference sequence). The CDR3 extends over 15 amino acids. V trimming: 2 bases; J trimming: 1 base; junction bases outside the gene matches: 4. The CDR3: CASSYGTRQSYEQYV. CDR3 DNA: TGTGCCAGCAGTTACGGGACTAGGCAGTCCTACGAGCAGTACGTC.

This chain connects TRBV5-1 to TRBJ1-2, with D unresolved. Germline assignment: CDR1 SGHRS and CDR2 YFSETQ. CDR3 size: 15 residues. V dropped 0 bases and J dropped 0 bases, with 9 bases sitting between them. In DNA, the CDR3 is TGCGCCAGCAGCTTGGAGTTAGATACTAACTATGGCTACACCTTC. Encoded protein: CASSLELDTNYGYTF.

This clone was counted a single time. This chain joins TRBV11-3 and TRBJ1-1; 9 nucleotides match TRBD1. The CDR3 sequence is 16 residues long. V lost 2 bases and J lost 5; bases outside the gene matches: 9. The V gene's germline CDR1 is SGHNT and CDR2 YENEEA. The CDR3 region has the DNA TGTGCCAGCAGCTTACCTAGGACAGGGGTTAGTACTGAAGCTTTCTTT. This sequence encodes CASSLPRTGVSTEAFF.

V gene TRBV5-1 combines with J gene TRBJ2-7, with 9 bases identical to TRBD2. Germline trimming cut 3 bases from V and 3 bases from J; bases unmatched to any gene: 4. Germline V gives CDR1 SGHRS, CDR2 YFSETQ. The CDR3 runs to 14 residues. CDR3 DNA sequence: TGCGCCAGCAGCTCCGGGACTAGCAGCTACGAGCAGTACTTC. It encodes CASSSGTSSYEQYF.

V usage is TRBV28 and J usage is TRBJ1-1, with D possibly TRBD1 on 6 matching bases. V was trimmed by 6 bases and J by 6 bases, leaving 20 bases between them. The germline CDR1 and CDR2 sequences are MDHEN and SYDVKM. The CDR3 length is 15 residues. The CDR3 DNA reads as TGTGCCAGCAGCCCACAGGGTCCTAGAGTCTCTGAAGCTTTCTTT. It codes for CASSPQGPRVSEAFF.

V is TRBV12-5 and J is TRBJ1-6, with a tentative D call TRBD1 (5 bases). Trimming cost V 3 bases and J 9 bases, with 15 bases left between them. Germline loops: CDR1 LGHNT, CDR2 FRNRAP. CDR3 size: 15 residues. CDR3 nucleotides: TGTGCTAGTGGTTTCTCAGGGCGTCTGGGTTCACCCCTCCACTTT. Amino acids: CASGFSGRLGSPLHF. The whole variable domain, remainder taken from reference TRBV12-5 and TRBJ1-6, is DARVTQTPRHKVTEMGQEVTMRCQPILGHNTVFWYRQTMMQGLELLAYFRNRAPLDDSGMPKDRFSAEMPDATLATLKIQPSEPRDSAVYFCASGFSGRLGSPLHFGNGTRLTVT.

V usage is TRBV27 and J usage is TRBJ2-1, with D perhaps matching TRBD2 (5 bases). Trimming left V 3 bases short and J 2 bases short, with 17 bases between. Germline V gene sequence: CDR1 MNHEY, CDR2 SMNVEV (reference sequence). This CDR3 is built from 17 residues. The CDR3 region has the DNA TGTGCCAGCAGTTTTTCGACGGGTAGAGGGACCTACAATGAGCAGTTCTTC. As protein: CASSFSTGRGTYNEQFF.

The chain recombines TRBV6-5 with TRBJ2-5; possibly TRBD2 for D (5 bases). The CDR3 extends over 15 amino acids. Trimming removed 6 bases at V and 2 bases at J, with 16 bases between. Germline assignment: CDR1 MNHEY and CDR2 SVGAGI. CDR3 DNA: TGTGCCAGCAGCCCCGCCCGGGATAGGCAAGAGACCCAGTACTTC. It codes for CASSPARDRQETQYF.

This chain links TRBV7-2 with TRBJ2-1; TRBD2 matches at 9 bases. The length of the CDR3 is 17 residues. J lost 2 bases, V lost 2 bases, and 7 bases had no gene match. CDR1 is SGHTA and CDR2 is FQGNSA in the germline V gene. CDR3 region: CASSLRAGGGAYNEQFF. CDR3 nucleotide sequence: TGTGCCAGCAGCTTAAGGGCCGGCGGGGGGGCCTACAATGAGCAGTTCTTC.

The V and J genes are TRBV6-5 and TRBJ2-7; TRBD2 aligns across 7 bases. CDR3 length: 15 residues. V trimming: 10 bases; J trimming: 0 bases; junction bases outside the gene matches: 12. CDR1 MNHEY and CDR2 SVGAGI come from the germline V gene. This CDR3 reads CAISVSGGISYEQYF. In DNA, the CDR3 is TGTGCCATCTCCGTTTCCGGGGGGATCTCCTACGAGCAGTACTTC.

This clone came up once. This chain links TRBV29-1 with TRBJ1-2, with 9 bases matching TRBD1. From germline, CDR1 is SQVTM and CDR2 ANQGSEA. J gave up 8 bases and V 4 bases, and 14 bases lay outside the gene matches. The CDR3 totals 15 residues. This CDR3 reads CSVAPGTGNSVGYTF. CDR3 DNA sequence: TGCAGCGTTGCGCCCGGGACAGGGAATTCGGTAGGCTACACCTTC.

The chain couples TRBV29-1 to TRBJ1-1; D is possibly TRBD1 (5 bases). The V end lost 6 bases, the J end lost 4 bases, and 12 bases lay between the germline ends. Germline assignment: CDR1 SQVTM and CDR2 ANQGSEA. This CDR3 comprises 12 residues. CDR3: CSVTGLGTEAFF. CDR3 nucleotide sequence: TGCAGCGTCACAGGTCTTGGCACTGAAGCTTTCTTT. The entire variable domain, with the rest obtained from reference TRBV29-1 and TRBJ1-1, is as follows: SAVISQKPSRDICQRGTSLTIQCQVDSQVTMMFWYRQQPGQSLTLIATANQGSEATYESGFVIDKFPISRPNLTFSTLTVSNMSPEDSSIYLCSVTGLGTEAFFGQGTRLTVV.

The chain combines TRBV5-1 with TRBJ1-1; 8 positions agree with TRBD1. The V and J ends lost 1 base and 1 base, in that order; junction bases with no gene match: 6. Germline CDR1 and CDR2: SGHRS and YFSETQ. There are 16 residues in the CDR3. The CDR3 nucleotides are TGCGCCAGCAGCTTGCCAGGGGGCAGAGGGAACACTGAAGCTTTCTTT. Amino acids: CASSLPGGRGNTEAFF.

The gene calls are TRBV20-1 and TRBJ1-5; 8 bases agree with TRBD1. Germline loops: CDR1 DFQATT, CDR2 SNEGSKA (reference sequence). The CDR3 consists of 17 residues. The ends lost 3 bases at V and 2 bases at J; junction bases unmatched: 12. The CDR3 DNA reads as TGCAGTGCTAGTTTAAACAGGGGGAATTTCGGCAATCAGCCCCAGCATTTT. Translating it yields CSASLNRGNFGNQPQHF.

For the CDR3, the DNA is TGTGCCAGTCAGGGGCGGGAGACCCAGTACTTC. This gives the protein CASQGRETQYF. The chain is built from TRBV28 and TRBJ2-5, with D perhaps matching TRBD1 (6 bases). Per the germline V gene, CDR1 is MDHEN and CDR2 is SYDVKM. Trimming took off 9 bases at V and 5 bases at J, with 10 bases between the two ends. The CDR3 has 11 residues.

This chain's CDR3 is CASSSNRDRISNYGYTF. The CDR3 nucleotides read TGTGCCAGCTCATCAAACCGGGACAGGATTTCTAACTATGGCTACACCTTC. The chain carries TRBV18 and TRBJ1-2; TRBD1 matches at 8 bases. CDR3 length: 17 amino acids. Germline loops: CDR1 KGHSH, CDR2 LQKENI. Unmatched junction bases numbered 11, after V lost 5 bases and J lost 0 bases.

J is TRBJ2-7 and V is TRBV2, with TRBD1 as a possible D gene (5 bases). CDR1 SNHLY and CDR2 FYNNEI come from the germline V gene. The CDR3 is made up of 11 amino acids. V was pared by 4 bases and J by 9 bases, with 10 bases between. As DNA, the CDR3 is TGTGCCAGCAGTGTCACAGGACCGCAGTACTTC. Encoded protein: CASSVTGPQYF. Variable domain in full (rest from reference TRBV2 and TRBJ2-7): EPEVTQTPSHQVTQMGQEVILRCVPISNHLYFYWYRQILGQKVEFLVSFYNNEISEKSEIFDDQFSVERPDGSNFTLKIRSTKLEDSAMYFCASSVTGPQYFGPGTRLTVT.

The chain employs TRBV5-1 and TRBJ2-2; D may be TRBD1 (5 bases). The CDR3 covers 14 residues. Germline lookup yields CDR1 SGHRS and CDR2 YFSETQ. V gave up 4 bases and J gave up 3 bases, with 10 bases separating them. CDR3 nucleotide sequence: TGCGCCAGCAGCCAGGACAAGTACACCGGGGAGCTGTTTTTT. It yields the protein CASSQDKYTGELFF.

The V and J genes are TRBV24-1 and TRBJ2-1; a weak D match, TRBD2 (5 bases). CDR3 length: 15 residues. Trimming pared 4 bases from V and 5 bases from J, leaving 14 bases between. Germline V gene lookup returns CDR1 KGHDR and CDR2 SFDVKD. This chain's CDR3 is CATSETGKRNNEQFF. In DNA form, the CDR3 reads TGTGCCACCAGTGAAACGGGGAAAAGGAACAATGAGCAGTTCTTC.